Listed here are 30 T cell receptor beta chains from one sample, sequenced in a study of cytomegalovirus exposure and HLA in healthy donors. TCRdb's copy holds only in-frame clones and misses some; the assay was immunoSEQ multiplex PCR. The data hold roughly 180,000 clones, with approximately 80% observed a single time. The specimen sequenced was PBMCs. The receptors were sampled from a man aged 18 to 30 in good health and CMV-seropositive.

This clone was seen a handful of times. V usage is TRBV5-4 and J usage is TRBJ2-2; 11 bases map to TRBD2. Trimming removed 4 bases from V and 7 bases from J; junction bases left unmatched: 9. Germline V gene lookup returns CDR1 SGHNT and CDR2 YYREEE (reference sequence). This CDR3 is 16 amino acids long. CDR3 in amino acids: CASSPGLAGYHGELFF. The CDR3 DNA is TGTGCCAGCAGCCCCGGACTAGCGGGCTACCACGGGGAGCTGTTTTTT.

J is TRBJ1-2 and V is TRBV9; 7 nucleotides align to TRBD1. V lost 4 bases to trimming and J lost 5 bases; unmatched junction nucleotides: 14. Per germline, CDR1 SGDLS and CDR2 YYNGEE. CDR3 length equals 16 residues. CDR3 protein: CASSPLTGSILYGYTF. The CDR3 DNA reads as TGTGCCAGCAGCCCCCTGACAGGGTCAATCCTATATGGCTACACCTTC. The whole variable domain, remainder taken from reference TRBV9 and TRBJ1-2, is DSGVTQTPKHLITATGQRVTLRCSPRSGDLSVYWYQQSLDQGLQFLIQYYNGEERAKGNILERFSAQQFPDLHSELNLSSLELGDSALYFCASSPLTGSILYGYTFGSGTRLTVV.

In the case of this clone: This may arise from a read error, as a much more abundant clone is one base away. Distinct nucleotide sequences in the sample also encode this CDR3. The chain recombines TRBV5-1 with TRBJ1-5; D is unresolved. Germline-derived CDR1 and CDR2 are SGHRS and YFSETQ. The CDR3 has 13 residues. The V end lost 2 bases, the J end lost 5 bases, and 8 bases lay between the germline ends. The DNA of the CDR3 is TGCGCCAGCAGCTTTGAGGGAGATCAGCCCCAGCATTTT. Amino acids: CASSFEGDQPQHF.

This clone was counted a single time. The rearrangement links TRBV4-1 to TRBJ1-1; possible D gene TRBD1, 6 bases. Germline-derived CDR1 and CDR2 are MGHRA and YSYEKL. The CDR3 extends over 16 amino acids. V was clipped by 0 bases and J by 5 bases, with 16 bases between them. CDR3 amino acids: CASSQDMTRGGTEAFF. The CDR3 region has the DNA TGCGCCAGCAGCCAAGATATGACCAGGGGAGGGACTGAAGCTTTCTTT.

The V gene is TRBV19, the J gene TRBJ2-3, with D unresolved. The germline gives CDR1 LNHDA, CDR2 SQIVND (reference sequence). This CDR3 has 15 residues. The V and J ends lost 9 bases and 0 bases respectively, with 16 bases between them. This CDR3 reads CASQMESSSTDTQYF. CDR3 nucleotide sequence: TGTGCCAGCCAGATGGAGAGCTCCAGCACAGATACGCAGTATTTT.

This clone was counted a single time. V is TRBV29-1 and J is TRBJ2-1; tentative D call: TRBD1 (5 bases). Germline CDR1 is SQVTM and CDR2 is ANQGSEA. V lost 4 bases and J 10 bases, leaving 8 bases between the germline ends. The CDR3 loop spans 10 amino acids. This CDR3 is CSVGTTEQFF. CDR3 nucleotide sequence: TGCAGCGTTGGGACAACCGAGCAGTTCTTC.

The V and J genes are TRBV7-2 and TRBJ2-7, with 10 bases lining up with TRBD2. This CDR3 comprises 15 residues. Per the germline V gene, CDR1 is SGHTA and CDR2 is FQGNSA. V gave up 5 bases and J gave up 4 bases; unmatched junction bases: 8. CDR3 DNA: TGTGCCAGCAGCCCTAGCGGGAGATCAATATACGAGCAGTACTTC. Translation: CASSPSGRSIYEQYF.

The V call is TRBV7-9, the J call TRBJ1-1; D unresolved. V was pared by 5 bases and J by 4 bases, with 14 bases between. CDR1 is SEHNR and CDR2 is FQNEAQ in the germline V gene (reference sequence). The CDR3 contains 14 residues. Written as DNA, the CDR3 is TGTGCCAGCAGCCCCGAGGTTTCGAGCACTGAAGCTTTCTTT. It codes for CASSPEVSSTEAFF. The whole variable domain, filled in from reference TRBV7-9 and TRBJ1-1, reads DTGVSQNPRHKITKRGQNVTFRCDPISEHNRLYWYRQTLGQGPEFLTYFQNEAQLEKSRLLSDRFSAERPKGSFSTLEIQRTEQGDSAMYLCASSPEVSSTEAFFGQGTRLTVV.

The CDR3 is CASSRGDRSYEQYF. CDR3 sequence (DNA): TGTGCCAGCAGCCGGGGGGACCGCTCCTACGAGCAGTACTTC. The V gene is TRBV5-4, the J gene TRBJ2-7; 7 bases fit TRBD2. From germline, CDR1 is SGHNT and CDR2 YYREEE (reference sequence). Trimming took 4 bases from V and 0 from J; bases not matched to a gene: 4. CDR3 length equals 14 residues.

The chain employs TRBV5-1 and TRBJ2-1, with TRBD2 identical over 15 bases. Germline CDR1 and CDR2: SGHRS and YFSETQ. Trimming at V came to 0 bases and at J to 7 bases, leaving 17 bases not matched to a gene. The CDR3 spans 21 residues. The CDR3 nucleotides are TGCGCCAGCAGCTTGGAGGATCGTGGGACTAGCGGGAGGATGGGTGGGAATGAGCAGTTCTTC. Its protein product is CASSLEDRGTSGRMGGNEQFF.

This chain connects TRBV28 to TRBJ2-2; 7 bases fit TRBD2. Losses at the gene ends were 5 bases for V and 5 bases for J; bases not matched to a gene: 11. The CDR3 sequence is 16 residues long. CDR1 and CDR2 from the germline V gene are MDHEN and SYDVKM. CDR3 sequence reads: CASSPPRGRITGELFF. The CDR3 DNA follows: TGTGCCAGCAGTCCTCCCCGCGGGAGAATTACCGGGGAGCTGTTTTTT. Based on the CDR3 plus reference TRBV28 and TRBJ2-2, the full variable domain is DVKVTQSSRYLVKRTGEKVFLECVQDMDHENMFWYRQDPGLGLRLIYFSYDVKMKEKGDIPEGYSVSREKKERFSLILESASTNQTSMYLCASSPPRGRITGELFFGEGSRLTVL.

This chain uses TRBV27 with TRBJ1-2; 8 bases map to TRBD1. This CDR3 has 15 residues. Germline CDR1 is MNHEY and CDR2 is SMNVEV (reference sequence). V trimming: 4 bases; J trimming: 2 bases; junction bases outside the gene matches: 6. The CDR3 is CASSSPRTGNYGYTF. The CDR3 DNA follows: TGTGCCAGCAGTTCACCACGGACAGGGAACTATGGCTACACCTTC.

This clone was detected only once. The genes are TRBV4-1 and TRBJ2-5; D not certain. Trimming cost V 4 bases and J 1 base, with 13 bases left between them. Per the germline V gene, CDR1 is MGHRA and CDR2 is YSYEKL. The length of the CDR3 is 15 residues. The CDR3 DNA is TGCGCCAGCAGCCCATTCTCGACAAGCCAAGAGACCCAGTACTTC. It codes for CASSPFSTSQETQYF.

V and J are TRBV11-2 and TRBJ2-1; D gene unclear. V dropped 5 bases and J dropped 6 bases, with 14 bases sitting between them. This CDR3 contains 14 residues. CDR1 SGHAT and CDR2 FQNNGV come from the germline V gene. CDR3 protein: CASSLNLVSNEQFF. The CDR3 coding sequence is TGTGCCAGCAGCCTAAACCTAGTTAGCAATGAGCAGTTCTTC.

The chain combines TRBV4-2 with TRBJ2-7, with TRBD2 matching 11 bases. Germline values: CDR1 LGHNA, CDR2 YNFKEQ. The CDR3 loop spans 14 amino acids. Germline trimming cut 4 bases from V and 3 bases from J; bases unmatched to any gene: 2. DNA for the CDR3: TGTGCCAGCAGCCCCCTAGCGGGAGGCTACGAGCAGTACTTC. This translates into CASSPLAGGYEQYF.

This sequence joins TRBV4-2 and TRBJ2-2; 8 bases map to TRBD2. Germline values: CDR1 LGHNA, CDR2 YNFKEQ. The CDR3 is made up of 17 amino acids. V lost 0 bases, J lost 6 bases, and 9 bases stayed unmatched. This CDR3 reads CASSQEVGLVLPGELFF. In DNA form, the CDR3 reads TGTGCCAGCAGCCAAGAAGTGGGACTAGTTTTGCCCGGGGAGCTGTTTTTT.

J is TRBJ1-4 and V is TRBV7-9, with D possibly TRBD1 on 5 matching bases. CDR3 length equals 15 residues. Germline V lookup: CDR1 SEHNR, CDR2 FQNEAQ (reference sequence). The V gene lost 5 bases and the J gene lost 1 base, with 11 bases spanning the gap. For the CDR3, the DNA is TGTGCCAGCAGCCCCGGGGGTGGAACTAATGAAAAACTGTTTTTT. It codes for CASSPGGGTNEKLFF.

The rearrangement links TRBV5-1 to TRBJ1-5; D is possibly TRBD1 (6 bases). The V end lost 4 bases, the J end lost 0 bases, and 14 bases lay between the germline ends. Germline assignment: CDR1 SGHRS and CDR2 YFSETQ. CDR3 length: 16 amino acids. The CDR3 bases are TGCGCCAGCAGCCCAGGGGCGGGGGGTAGCAATCAGCCCCAGCATTTT. Protein sequence: CASSPGAGGSNQPQHF. Full variable domain (rest looked up from reference TRBV5-1 and TRBJ1-5): KAGVTQTPRYLIKTRGQQVTLSCSPISGHRSVSWYQQTPGQGLQFLFEYFSETQRNKGNFPGRFSGRQFSNSRSEMNVSTLELGDSALYLCASSPGAGGSNQPQHFGDGTRLSIL.

The rearrangement joins TRBV7-3 to TRBJ2-1; 11 nucleotides agree with TRBD1. Germline CDR1 SGHTA, CDR2 FQGTGA. J lost 6 bases, V lost 5 bases, and 9 bases had no gene match. This CDR3 is built from 16 residues. CDR3 protein: CASSRLSGTGGNEQFF. The CDR3, as DNA: TGTGCCAGCAGCCGCCTCTCCGGGACAGGGGGCAATGAGCAGTTCTTC.

V and J are TRBV9 and TRBJ2-7, with D possibly matching TRBD1 (6 bases). The V end lost 3 bases, the J end lost 5 bases, and 15 bases lay between the germline ends. Looked up from germline, CDR1 is SGDLS and CDR2 is YYNGEE. CDR3 length: 14 residues. The CDR3 loop is CASSGIQGNHEQYF. DNA for the CDR3: TGTGCCAGCAGCGGGATACAGGGTAACCACGAGCAGTACTTC.

The chain has TRBV6-1 and TRBJ1-5; 9 bases are a match to TRBD1. Germline CDR1 and CDR2: MNHNS and SASEGT. The CDR3 length is 16 residues. J gave up 5 bases and V 2 bases, and 7 bases lay outside the gene matches. The CDR3, as DNA: TGTGCCAGCAGTGAACAAGTTGGGACAGGGTATCAGCCCCAGCATTTT. Protein sequence: CASSEQVGTGYQPQHF.

V gene TRBV13 combines with J gene TRBJ2-7, with TRBD1 matching over 7 bases. The CDR3 has 14 residues. Germline CDR1 PRHDT, CDR2 FYEKMQ (reference sequence). The ends lost 4 bases at V and 5 bases at J; junction bases unmatched: 8. CDR3 nucleotide sequence: TGTGCCAGCAGCTCGACAGGGAACCGGCACGAGCAGTACTTC. Residues: CASSSTGNRHEQYF.

This chain joins TRBV6-5 and TRBJ2-5, with 7 bases identical to TRBD1. The CDR3 is made up of 13 amino acids. The V gene end was trimmed by 6 bases and the J gene end by 12 bases; junction bases not matched to a gene: 13. Germline V lookup: CDR1 MNHEY, CDR2 SVGAGI. CDR3 DNA sequence: TGTGCCAGCAGCTCCGGGACAGCCCTAGGCAAGTACTTC. It yields the protein CASSSGTALGKYF.

The chain recombines TRBV6-5 with TRBJ1-4, with a possible D match to TRBD1 (6 bases). The CDR3 contains 16 residues. V was clipped by 2 bases and J by 10 bases, with 20 bases between them. Germline V gene sequence: CDR1 MNHEY, CDR2 SVGAGI. The CDR3 nucleotides read TGTGCCAGCAGTTACACACCCAACAGGGTAGTTGGAAAACTGTTTTTT. Translation: CASSYTPNRVVGKLFF.

This clone was seen once. V and J are TRBV30 and TRBJ1-1; the D gene is possibly TRBD1 (5 bases). Germline CDR1 GTSNPN, CDR2 SVGIG (reference sequence). V was trimmed by 0 bases and J by 5 bases, leaving 13 bases between them. The CDR3 is 14 residues long. CDR3 sequence (DNA): TGTGCCTGGAGTGTTCGGGGGTTGGGAACTGAAGCTTTCTTT. Its translation: CAWSVRGLGTEAFF.

This rearrangement joins TRBV5-4 to TRBJ2-2, with a tentative D call TRBD2 (6 bases). The germline gives CDR1 SGHNT, CDR2 YYREEE (reference sequence). With 2 bases removed from V and 4 bases from J, the gap between germline ends came to 9 bases. The CDR3 spans 14 residues. In DNA form, the CDR3 reads TGTGCCAGCAGCTTCAGCGGGCCCACCGGGGAGCTGTTTTTT. This codes for CASSFSGPTGELFF.

The gene calls are TRBV6-5 and TRBJ1-1; TRBD1 aligns across 10 bases. The germline gives CDR1 MNHEY, CDR2 SVGAGI. This CDR3 has 15 amino acids. After removal of 4 bases from V and 7 bases from J, the junction contained 9 bases not matched to a gene. The CDR3 sequence is CASSLPPTGGFEAFF. DNA of the CDR3: TGTGCCAGCAGTTTACCCCCGACAGGGGGCTTTGAAGCTTTCTTT.

This chain links TRBV28 with TRBJ1-2, with D possibly being TRBD1 (6 bases). CDR1 MDHEN and CDR2 SYDVKM come from the germline V gene. V lost 4 bases, J lost 6 bases, and 9 bases lay in between. This CDR3 region has 12 residues. CDR3 region: CASSYRANGYTF. CDR3 nucleotides: TGTGCCAGCAGTTACAGGGCAAATGGCTACACCTTC.

With regard to this clone: The junction shows a germline mismatch at one end, possibly a read error. The chain links TRBV6-4 to TRBJ1-2; perhaps TRBD1 as D (5 bases). CDR3 length equals 13 residues. Germline CDR1 and CDR2: MRHNA and SNTAGT. The CDR3 protein is CASSERGGYGYTF. The CDR3 nucleotides read TGTGCCAGCAGTGAACGGGGGGGGTATGGCTACACTTTC.

The chain links TRBV7-6 to TRBJ2-3; 9 positions match TRBD2. The CDR3 is 16 residues long. V shed 0 bases, J shed 1 base, and the junction held 2 bases outside the gene matches. CDR1 is SGHVS, CDR2 FNYEAQ, per germline. In DNA form, the CDR3 reads TGTGCCAGCAGCTTAGCTCGGACTAGCGGCACAGATACGCAGTATTTT. Its translation: CASSLARTSGTDTQYF.